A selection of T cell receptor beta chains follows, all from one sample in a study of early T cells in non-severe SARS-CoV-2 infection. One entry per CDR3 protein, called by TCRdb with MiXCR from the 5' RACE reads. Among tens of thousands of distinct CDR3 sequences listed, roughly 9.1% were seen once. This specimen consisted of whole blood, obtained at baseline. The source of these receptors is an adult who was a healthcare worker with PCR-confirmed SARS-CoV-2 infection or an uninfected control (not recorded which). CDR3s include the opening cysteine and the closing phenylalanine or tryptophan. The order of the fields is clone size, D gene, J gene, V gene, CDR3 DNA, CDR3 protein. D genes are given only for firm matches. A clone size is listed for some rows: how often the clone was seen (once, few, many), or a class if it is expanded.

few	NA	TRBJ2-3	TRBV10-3	TGTGCCATCACAGGGGAGGGGAGCACAGATACGCAGTATTTT	CAITGEGSTDTQYF
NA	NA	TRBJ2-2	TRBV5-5	TGTGCCAGCAGCTTGGGGAACAGGAGGACCGGGGAGCTGTTTTTT	CASSLGNRRTGELFF
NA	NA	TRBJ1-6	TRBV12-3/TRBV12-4	TGTGCCAGCAGCCTACAGGGCATTGTTTCACCCCTCCACTTT	CASSLQGIVSPLHF
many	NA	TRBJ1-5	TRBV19	TGTGCCAGTAGTACCGGTCCGTGGCCCCAGCATTTT	CASSTGPWPQHF
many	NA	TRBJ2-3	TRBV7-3	TGTGCCAGCAGCCACCGGGCGTCCCCCCCAGATACGCAGTATTTT	CASSHRASPPDTQYF
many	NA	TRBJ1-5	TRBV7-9	TGTGCCAGCAGCCAGGGTCCCTCCCTGCTACAGCCCCAGCATTTT	CASSQGPSLLQPQHF
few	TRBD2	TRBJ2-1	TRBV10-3	TGTGCCACCGGGACTAGCCAATTCAATGAGCAGTTCTTC	CATGTSQFNEQFF
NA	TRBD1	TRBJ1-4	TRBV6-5	TGTGCCAGCAGGCCCGGGACAGGGGTTGAAAAACTGTTTTTT	CASRPGTGVEKLFF
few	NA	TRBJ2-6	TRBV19	TGTGCCAGTAGTCCCTCCGACACGTCTGGGGCCAACGTCCTGACTTTC	CASSPSDTSGANVLTF
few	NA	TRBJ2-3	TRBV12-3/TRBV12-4	TGTGCCAGCAGTTTCCAGGAATTCACAGATACGCAGTATTTT	CASSFQEFTDTQYF
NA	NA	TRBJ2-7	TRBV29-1	TGCAGCGTTGTCCTCCAGGGTGGCGCACTACGGCAGTACTTC	CSVVLQGGALRQYF
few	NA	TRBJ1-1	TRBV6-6	TGTGCCAGCAGTTACGGGGCCCAGGTGAACACTGAAGCTTTCTTT	CASSYGAQVNTEAFF
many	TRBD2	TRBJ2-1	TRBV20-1	TGCAGTGCCCTGACTAGCGGGGGGTTTTTCAATGAGCAGTTCTTC	CSALTSGGFFNEQFF
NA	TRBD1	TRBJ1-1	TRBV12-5	TGTGCTAGTGGTCTACAGGGGGCGAGCACTGAAGCTTTCTTT	CASGLQGASTEAFF
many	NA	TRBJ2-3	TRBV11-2	TGTGCCAGCACTGGGGGGAACACAGATACGCAGTATTTT	CASTGGNTDTQYF
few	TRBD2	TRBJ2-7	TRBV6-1	TGTGCCAGTACACCGGGACTAGAGAACTACGAGCAGTACTTC	CASTPGLENYEQYF
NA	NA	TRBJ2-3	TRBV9	TGTGCCAGCAGCGTAGCCGGGACGGCCACAGATACGCAGTATTTT	CASSVAGTATDTQYF
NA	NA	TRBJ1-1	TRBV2	TGTGCCAGCAGCCGAGGGGGGGCCACTGAAGCTTTCTTT	CASSRGGATEAFF
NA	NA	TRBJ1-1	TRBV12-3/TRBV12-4	TGTGCCAGCAGTTTCCTTCCCGGGACGAAAACTGAAGCTTTCTTT	CASSFLPGTKTEAFF
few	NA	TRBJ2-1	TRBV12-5	TGTGCTAGTGCCTTGGAGGCTATACTCAATGAGCAGTTCTTC	CASALEAILNEQFF
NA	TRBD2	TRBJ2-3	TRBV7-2	TGTGCCAGCAGCTTTAGCGGGGGGGTGGCAGATACGCAGTATTTT	CASSFSGGVADTQYF
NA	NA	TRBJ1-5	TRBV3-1	TGTGCCAGCAGCCAAGATTCAGGGGTGCAGCCCCAGCATTTT	CASSQDSGVQPQHF
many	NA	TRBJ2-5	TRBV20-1	TGCAGTGCCGACGACAGGCAAGAGACCCAGTACTTC	CSADDRQETQYF
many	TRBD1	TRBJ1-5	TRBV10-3	TGTGCCATCAGTGATTGGGACAGGGACAATCAGCCCCAGCATTTT	CAISDWDRDNQPQHF
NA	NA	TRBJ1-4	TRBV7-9	TGTGCCAGCAGCCGCCCGGACACTGATGAAAAACTGTTTTTT	CASSRPDTDEKLFF
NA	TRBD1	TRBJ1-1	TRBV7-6	TGTGCCAGCAGCTTATACGACAGGGATGAAGCTTTCTTT	CASSLYDRDEAFF
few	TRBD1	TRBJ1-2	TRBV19	TGTGCCAGTAGTATCGCACTCCCAGGGGGCCATGGCTACACCTTC	CASSIALPGGHGYTF
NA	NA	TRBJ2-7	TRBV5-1	TGCGCCAGCAGCTTGGATAGGCGTACCTACGAGCAGTACTTC	CASSLDRRTYEQYF
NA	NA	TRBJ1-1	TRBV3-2	NA	CASSQHTGRLKLSF
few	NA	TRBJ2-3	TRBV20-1	TGCAGTGCCACACCGTATAGGGAGAGAGATACGCAGTATTTT	CSATPYRERDTQYF
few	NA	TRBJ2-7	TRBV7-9	TGTGCCAGCAGCTTACGAGGATACGAGCAGTACTTC	CASSLRGYEQYF
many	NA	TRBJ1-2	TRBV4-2	TGTGCCAGCAGCCAAGATCAGAGGGGCAGGGAAGGCGGCTACACCTTC	CASSQDQRGREGGYTF
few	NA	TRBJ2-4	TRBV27	TGTGCCAGCTCGGTGTACTGGTCAGCGGAGGAAAACATTCAGTACTTC	CASSVYWSAEENIQYF
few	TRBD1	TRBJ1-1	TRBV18	TGTGCCAGCTCAGGGGACAGGGGACACACTGAAGCTTTCTTT	CASSGDRGHTEAFF
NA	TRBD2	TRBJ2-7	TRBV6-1	TGTGCCAGCAGTGAAATTCGGGGGGGGATCCACGAGCAGTACTTC	CASSEIRGGIHEQYF
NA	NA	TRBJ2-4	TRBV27	TGTGCCAGCAGTTTTACTGGGGACGTGGACATTCAGTACTTC	CASSFTGDVDIQYF
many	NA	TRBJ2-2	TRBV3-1	TGTGCCAGCAGCCAAGAAGCGACAGCCACCGGGGAGCTGTTTTTT	CASSQEATATGELFF
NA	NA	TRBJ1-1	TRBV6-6	TGTGCCAGCAGTTCCCCCGTAAGAAGCACTGAAGCTTTCTTT	CASSSPVRSTEAFF
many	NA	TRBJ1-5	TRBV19	TGTGCCAGTAGTATGGGGGTGGGCAATCAGCCCCAGCATTTT	CASSMGVGNQPQHF
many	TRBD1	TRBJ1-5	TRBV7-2	TGTGCCAGCAGGCAACAGGGGGGGAGCAATCAGCCCCAGCATTTT	CASRQQGGSNQPQHF
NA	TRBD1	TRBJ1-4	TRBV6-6	TGTGCCAGCAGGGGGGGACAGGGAGGAGAAAAACTGTTTTTT	CASRGGQGGEKLFF
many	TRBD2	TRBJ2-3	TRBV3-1	TGTGCCAGCAGCCAAGGAACTAGCGGGGGCGGAGGTACGCAGTATTTT	CASSQGTSGGGGTQYF